This passage covers 30 T cell receptor beta chains from one sample sequenced in a study of control samples from healthy donors and cancer patients. This table comes from immunoSEQ multiplex PCR, and its TCRdb copy is limited to in-frame clones, with some not included. The table lists about 58,000 clones, 80% to 90% of them singletons. Material for sequencing was PBMCs. The source of these receptors is an older woman with lung cancer.

The chain joins TRBV6-1 to TRBJ1-5; tentatively, D is TRBD1 (5 bases). Trimming removed 1 base at V and 9 bases at J, with 19 bases between. The CDR3 has 16 residues. Germline CDR1 reads MNHNS; CDR2 reads SASEGT. This CDR3 is CASSEGQPGPSAPQHF. CDR3 sequence (DNA): TGTGCCAGCAGTGAAGGCCAACCGGGACCAAGCGCGCCCCAGCATTTT.

The chain couples TRBV19 to TRBJ2-1; no reliable D call. The CDR3 has 11 amino acids. Trimming cost V 6 bases and J 12 bases, with 12 bases left between them. The germline V gene has CDR1 LNHDA and CDR2 SQIVND (reference sequence). In nucleotides, the CDR3 is TGTGCCAGTAGCGGGCTCCGCGGGCAGTTCTTC. Translation: CASSGLRGQFF.

This clone has just one count. The chain employs TRBV14 and TRBJ2-7, with no clear D. The V gene lost 6 bases and the J gene lost 6 bases, with 15 bases spanning the gap. Germline-derived CDR1 and CDR2 are SGHDN and FVKESK. The CDR3 sequence is 13 residues long. The DNA for the CDR3 is TGTGCCAGCAGTAAAATGAAGGTTGCCGAGCAGTACTTC. It yields the protein CASSKMKVAEQYF.

The chain joins TRBV14 to TRBJ1-3; 7 nucleotides line up with TRBD1. CDR1 and CDR2 (germline): SGHDN, FVKESK. The CDR3 runs to 14 residues. V was pared by 6 bases and J by 2 bases, with 4 bases of the junction left unmatched. The CDR3 protein is CASRKQGTGNTIYF. As DNA, the CDR3 is TGTGCCAGCAGGAAACAGGGGACTGGAAACACCATATATTTT.

This clone was observed a single time. The chain couples TRBV28 to TRBJ1-3; no clear D gene. The length of the CDR3 is 15 residues. In germline, CDR1 is MDHEN, CDR2 SYDVKM. Trimming stripped 6 bases from V and 0 bases from J, with 12 bases between. Written as DNA, the CDR3 is TGTGCCAGCAGCCTGAGACCCCCCTCTGGAAACACCATATATTTT. Encoded protein: CASSLRPPSGNTIYF.

This sequence joins TRBV9 and TRBJ1-2; no clear D gene. Germline values: CDR1 SGDLS, CDR2 YYNGEE. The V end was cut by 0 bases, the J end by 4 bases, with 10 bases between. This CDR3 has 14 residues. In DNA form, the CDR3 reads TGTGCCAGCAGCGTAGGTCGGAGATCCTATGGCTACACCTTC. It is translated as CASSVGRRSYGYTF.

The V and J genes are TRBV6-6 and TRBJ1-1; 7 nucleotides match TRBD1. The CDR3 extends over 16 amino acids. The germline V gene has CDR1 MNHNY and CDR2 SVGAGI (reference sequence). V shed 6 bases, J shed 7 bases, and the junction held 17 bases outside the gene matches. The CDR3 DNA follows: TGTGCCAGCAGCGCCCAAAACCCCCGGGACAGCTTTGAAGCTTTCTTT. This sequence encodes CASSAQNPRDSFEAFF.

The rearrangement links TRBV27 to TRBJ2-5, with D perhaps TRBD1 or TRBD2 (5 bases each). V was trimmed by 6 bases and J by 4 bases, leaving 21 bases between them. CDR3 length: 16 residues. Germline V gene sequence: CDR1 MNHEY, CDR2 SMNVEV (reference sequence). The CDR3 is CASRTGSLGTRETQYF. CDR3 DNA sequence: TGTGCCAGCAGAACGGGGAGCCTGGGGACGAGAGAGACCCAGTACTTC.

The V gene is TRBV2, the J gene TRBJ2-5; TRBD1 matches 7 bases. Per germline, CDR1 SNHLY and CDR2 FYNNEI. The CDR3 sequence is 16 residues long. Trimming took 6 bases from V and 5 from J; bases not matched to a gene: 15. The CDR3 loop reads CASRNDAGGLGETQYF. The CDR3 nucleotides are TGTGCCAGCAGGAACGACGCAGGGGGTTTGGGGGAGACCCAGTACTTC.

The chain couples TRBV11-2 to TRBJ2-2, with 9 bases fitting TRBD1. V dropped 5 bases and J dropped 6; count of bases not matched to a gene: 7. Germline CDR1 is SGHAT and CDR2 is FQNNGV. This CDR3 is built from 15 residues. CDR3 sequence: CASSPRDRVAGELFF. The CDR3 nucleotides read TGTGCCAGCAGCCCAAGGGACAGGGTTGCCGGGGAGCTGTTTTTT. The entire variable domain, with the rest obtained from reference TRBV11-2 and TRBJ2-2, is as follows: EAGVAQSPRYKIIEKRQSVAFWCNPISGHATLYWYQQILGQGPKLLIQFQNNGVVDDSQLPKDRFSAERLKGVDSTLKIQPAKLEDSAVYLCASSPRDRVAGELFFGEGSRLTVL.

CDR3 residues: CASSLGLNYGYTF. CDR3 sequence (DNA): TGTGCCAGCAGCTTAGGACTCAACTATGGCTACACCTTC. This chain connects TRBV11-2 to TRBJ1-2; D gene unclear. Looked up from germline, CDR1 is SGHAT and CDR2 is FQNNGV. The CDR3 runs to 13 residues. The V gene lost 1 base and the J gene lost 2 bases, with 5 bases spanning the gap.

With regard to this clone: The final CDR3 position lacks the conserved phenylalanine or tryptophan, pointing to a likely read error. This chain connects TRBV28 to TRBJ1-1; TRBD1 agrees at 9 bases. V lost 3 bases to trimming and J lost 1 base; unmatched junction nucleotides: 3. The CDR3 extends over 15 amino acids. Germline V gene data show CDR1 as MDHEN and CDR2 as SYDVKM. The CDR3 reads CASSFRGQGNTEAFL. The CDR3 coding sequence is TGTGCCAGCAGTTTTAGGGGACAGGGGAACACTGAAGCTTTCCTT.

This rearrangement joins TRBV2 to TRBJ1-3; D is uncertain. The CDR3 is made up of 13 amino acids. V shed 6 bases and J shed 2 bases, with 8 bases lying between them. Germline V gene data show CDR1 as SNHLY and CDR2 as FYNNEI. CDR3 coding DNA: TGTGCCAGCAGACGAGGTGCTGGAAACACCATATATTTT. Protein: CASRRGAGNTIYF.

The CDR3: CASSLTGQGYSPLHF. The DNA of the CDR3 is TGTGCCAGCAGTCTGACGGGACAGGGCTATTCACCCCTCCACTTT. This chain uses TRBV6-4 with TRBJ1-6; the match to TRBD1 covers 9 bases. V dropped 5 bases and J dropped 8; count of bases not matched to a gene: 7. Germline lookup yields CDR1 MRHNA and CDR2 SNTAGT. The CDR3 sequence is 15 residues long.

The J gene is TRBJ2-1, the V gene TRBV18; D unclear. The germline gives CDR1 KGHSH, CDR2 LQKENI. The CDR3 consists of 16 residues. V was shortened by 6 bases and J by 0 bases, with 15 bases between the two germline ends. The CDR3 DNA follows: TGTGCCAGCTCTCCTCACCCTCCCAGCTCCTACAATGAGCAGTTCTTC. Protein sequence: CASSPHPPSSYNEQFF.

This chain connects TRBV4-2 to TRBJ1-3; D remains unclear. The CDR3 has 16 residues. V lost 4 bases to trimming and J lost 3 bases, with 16 bases between them. CDR1 is LGHNA and CDR2 is YNFKEQ in the germline V gene. The CDR3 coding sequence is TGTGCCAGCAGCCCCAGTTTTGCCTGGGGTGGAAACACCATATATTTT. Amino acid sequence: CASSPSFAWGGNTIYF.

The rearrangement links TRBV10-2 to TRBJ2-7, with 8 bases matching TRBD1. This CDR3 comprises 13 residues. Germline trimming cut 5 bases from V and 6 bases from J; bases unmatched to any gene: 6. The germline gives CDR1 WSHSY, CDR2 SAAADI. CDR3 in DNA: TGCGCCAGCAGTTTGGACAGGGCTAGCGAGCAGTACTTC. This codes for CASSLDRASEQYF.

This chain links TRBV15 with TRBJ1-5; 7 bases map to TRBD1. Looked up from germline, CDR1 is LNHNV and CDR2 is YYDKDF (reference sequence). The CDR3 has 19 residues. The junction had 17 bases not matched to a gene; V was cut back by 1 base and J by 5 bases. The chain's CDR3 is CATSRGQVPGGTFYQPQHF. CDR3 in DNA: TGTGCCACCAGCAGAGGCCAAGTCCCAGGGGGGACTTTTTATCAGCCCCAGCATTTT.

V usage is TRBV5-1 and J usage is TRBJ1-1, with 9 nucleotides matching TRBD1. The CDR3 is 14 residues long. Germline V gene data show CDR1 as SGHRS and CDR2 as YFSETQ. J was trimmed by 5 bases and V by 0 bases; bases with no gene match: 2. The CDR3 coding sequence is TGCGCCAGCAGCTTGGATGGACAGGGGACTGAAGCTTTCTTT. Protein: CASSLDGQGTEAFF.

The sample holds a few counts of this clone. CDR3 DNA sequence: TGTGCCAGCAGCGAGACAGGGGTCTACGAGCAGTACTTC. Protein: CASSETGVYEQYF. V gene TRBV3-1 (or the pseudogene TRBV3-2) combines with J gene TRBJ2-7; TRBD1 agrees at 8 bases. CDR1 LGHDT and CDR2 YNNKEL come from the germline V gene (reference sequence). The CDR3 runs 13 residues. Trimming cost V 5 bases and J 3 bases; bases outside gene matches: 3.

The table lists this clone with a count of one. The chain uses TRBV7-9 and TRBJ1-1, with TRBD1 matching over 7 bases. From germline, CDR1 is SEHNR and CDR2 FQNEAQ (reference sequence). This CDR3 comprises 14 residues. The junction had 7 bases not matched to a gene; V was cut back by 5 bases and J by 4 bases. The CDR3 protein is CASSLGGLGTEAFF. The DNA for the CDR3 is TGTGCCAGCAGCCTAGGGGGCTTGGGCACTGAAGCTTTCTTT.

V gene TRBV3-1 (or the pseudogene TRBV3-2) combines with J gene TRBJ1-5; 7 bases match TRBD1. Germline-derived CDR1 and CDR2 are LGHDT and YNNKEL (reference sequence). This CDR3 contains 18 residues. V lost 0 bases to trimming and J lost 2 bases; unmatched junction nucleotides: 10. CDR3 amino acids: CASSQDWAGGNGNQPQHF. The CDR3 nucleotides read TGTGCCAGCAGCCAAGATTGGGCAGGGGGTAATGGCAATCAGCCCCAGCATTTT.

This chain links TRBV30 with TRBJ1-2; D not certain. CDR1 GTSNPN and CDR2 SVGIG come from the germline V gene (reference sequence). Trimming left V 1 base short and J 5 bases short, with 5 bases between. This CDR3 comprises 11 residues. The CDR3 is CAWSGSYGYTF. In DNA, the CDR3 is TGTGCCTGGAGTGGCAGTTATGGCTACACCTTC.

The CDR3 sequence is CASSSGQGEGYTF. CDR3 nucleotide sequence: TGCGCCAGCAGCTCAGGACAGGGCGAGGGCTACACCTTC. V and J are TRBV5-1 and TRBJ1-2; 8 bases fit TRBD1. Per germline, CDR1 SGHRS and CDR2 YFSETQ. The trim removed 3 bases at V and 8 bases at J, leaving 6 bases unmatched. The CDR3 spans 13 residues.

CDR3 DNA sequence: TGTGCCAGCAGCCCCTCCAGACTAGCGGGAACCGAGCAGTTCTTC. Residues: CASSPSRLAGTEQFF. This chain connects TRBV7-3 to TRBJ2-1; 11 bases map to TRBD2. The V segment lost 5 bases and the J segment 10 bases; nucleotides outside the gene matches: 10. Germline V lookup: CDR1 SGHTA, CDR2 FQGTGA. The CDR3 loop spans 15 amino acids.

This clone was observed a single time. V and J are TRBV29-1 and TRBJ2-5; 7 bases are a match to TRBD1. Germline CDR1 SQVTM, CDR2 ANQGSEA. This CDR3 region has 14 residues. Trimming took 4 bases from V and 4 from J; bases not matched to a gene: 9. The CDR3 DNA is TGCAGCGTTGGGTCATTGGGGACAGCAGAGACCCAGTACTTC. Translated: CSVGSLGTAETQYF.

The chain couples TRBV5-4 to TRBJ2-2; 7 bases line up with TRBD2. V was pared by 3 bases and J by 2 bases, with 7 bases of the junction left unmatched. In germline, CDR1 is SGHNT, CDR2 YYREEE (reference sequence). CDR3 length: 16 residues. DNA for the CDR3: TGTGCCAGCAGCTCTGGCCGCGGGAGTAACACCGGGGAGCTGTTTTTT. This gives the protein CASSSGRGSNTGELFF.

The CDR3 sequence: CASSQHPLERGAYNEQFF. In DNA form, the CDR3 reads TGCGCCAGCAGCCAACATCCCCTTGAGCGGGGAGCCTACAATGAGCAGTTCTTC. The chain recombines TRBV5-1 with TRBJ2-1, with 7 bases fitting TRBD2. V trimming: 4 bases; J trimming: 2 bases; junction bases outside the gene matches: 15. The CDR3 spans 18 residues. Germline CDR1 SGHRS, CDR2 YFSETQ. Full variable domain (remainder filled in from reference TRBV5-1 and TRBJ2-1): KAGVTQTPRYLIKTRGQQVTLSCSPISGHRSVSWYQQTPGQGLQFLFEYFSETQRNKGNFPGRFSGRQFSNSRSEMNVSTLELGDSALYLCASSQHPLERGAYNEQFFGPGTRLTVL.

The gene calls are TRBV2 and TRBJ1-5; no firm D call. Per the germline V gene, CDR1 is SNHLY and CDR2 is FYNNEI. V shed 6 bases and J shed 1 base, with 10 bases lying between them. The CDR3 runs to 14 residues. CDR3 amino acids: CASSLGSSNQPQHF. The CDR3 DNA reads as TGTGCCAGCAGCCTGGGGTCGAGCAATCAGCCCCAGCATTTT.

This chain connects TRBV21-1 to TRBJ2-5; the table's D gene call, TRBD2, was not cross checked with the DNA. TRBV21-1 is a recognized pseudogene. CDR3 length: 16 residues. The CDR3 loop reads CASNLLRRSGRETQYF. In DNA form, the CDR3 reads TGTGCCAGCAACCTACTACGGCGTAGCGGGCGAGAGACCCAGTACTTC.